Here is one TCR beta chain with its context. This specimen comes from a study of blood T cell repertoires in COVID-19. Study-level background: Samples of COVID-19 (acute and convalescent) were obtained from the United States, Italy and Spain. The analysed material was cDNA or gDNA that came from T cells, B-cell-depleted T cells, or PBMCs.

This table comes from immunoSEQ multiplex PCR, and its TCRdb copy is limited to in-frame clones, with some not included. The sample lists around 70,000 clones, roughly 79% occurring once. V was trimmed by 3 bases and J by 7 bases, leaving 10 bases between them. Germline lookup yields CDR1 MDHEN and CDR2 SYDVKM. The CDR3 covers 14 residues. This chain joins TRBV28 and TRBJ1-6, with D maybe TRBD1 (5 bases). Material: peripheral blood. The sequence was collected from a woman between 65 and 79 years old with acute or convalescent COVID-19. As DNA, the CDR3 is TGTGCCAGCAGTTTGAACAGGCTGAATTCACCCCTCCACTTT. Amino acid sequence: CASSLNRLNSPLHF.